This T cell receptor beta chain was retrieved from a study of blood T cell repertoires in COVID-19. TCRdb's table, derived via immunoSEQ multiplex PCR, lists solely in-frame clones and lacks some. There are about 66,000 clones in the sample; about 86% occur only once, and over 6% lies in the top ten. This CDR3 has 16 residues. Trimming took 3 bases from V and 3 from J, leaving 12 bases between them. Looked up from germline, CDR1 is ENHRY and CDR2 is SYGVKD. This receptor was taken from a man in his fifties with active COVID-19. The sequencing sample was made of peripheral blood. The V call is TRBV10-3, the J call TRBJ1-6, with D maybe TRBD1 (5 bases). This chain's CDR3 is CAISDSGPDYNSPLHF. Here the CDR3 DNA reads TGTGCCATCAGTGATTCAGGGCCAGACTATAATTCACCCCTCCACTTT.